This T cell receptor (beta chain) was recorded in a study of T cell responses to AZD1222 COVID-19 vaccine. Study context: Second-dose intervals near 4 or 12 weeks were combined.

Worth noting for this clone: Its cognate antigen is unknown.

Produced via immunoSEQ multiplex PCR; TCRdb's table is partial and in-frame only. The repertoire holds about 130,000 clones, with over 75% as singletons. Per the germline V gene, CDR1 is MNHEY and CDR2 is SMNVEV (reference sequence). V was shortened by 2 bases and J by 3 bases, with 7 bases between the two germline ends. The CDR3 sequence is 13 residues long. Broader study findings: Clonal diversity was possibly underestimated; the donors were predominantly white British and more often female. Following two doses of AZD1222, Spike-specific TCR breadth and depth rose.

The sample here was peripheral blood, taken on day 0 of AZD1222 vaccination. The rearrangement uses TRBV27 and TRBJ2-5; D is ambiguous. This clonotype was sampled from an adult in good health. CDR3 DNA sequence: TGTGCCAGCAGTTTAGTTGGAGAAGAGACCCAGTACTTC. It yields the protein CASSLVGEETQYF.